This T cell receptor (beta chain) came from a study of spatial heterogeneity in lung cancer. Study-level points and caveats: Blood carried ubiquitous expanded tumor TCRs more at resection than follow-up.

The CDR3 extends over 13 amino acids. Looked up from germline, CDR1 is MDHEN and CDR2 is SYDVKM. Trimming pared 2 bases from V and 8 bases from J, leaving 10 bases between. This clonotype showed up many times. What it binds is unknown. Every molecule of TCR cDNA had its own unique molecular identifier. In TCRdb, the 5' RACE reads were re-called with MiXCR into one record per CDR3 protein. The sample shows about 38,000 distinct CDR3 sequences, about 5% of them seen only once. As to time point: sample taken at primary tumor resection. A total of 72 untreated early-stage non-small cell lung cancer patients served as donors.

The sample was PBMCs, taken at surgery. This clonotype was sampled from a female donor with early-stage non-small cell lung cancer. The genes are TRBV28 and TRBJ2-1, with TRBD1 as a possible D gene (5 bases). Written as DNA, the CDR3 is TGTGCCAGCAGTTTACAGGGAATCGATGAGCAGTTCTTC. Translated: CASSLQGIDEQFF.